Below, 26 T cell receptor beta chains from the same sample are listed, as sequenced in a study of siplizumab effects on memory and regulatory T cells. Data came from immunoSEQ multiplex PCR; TCRdb stores just in-frame clones and leaves some out. Among over 85,000 clones listed, 92% were seen once. Sample: CD4+ T cells sorted from blood. Receptors were obtained from a human donor in good health.

This rearrangement joins TRBV11-2 to TRBJ1-2; D may be TRBD1 (6 bases). The CDR3 totals 13 residues. Trimming stripped 3 bases from V and 5 bases from J, with 10 bases between. Germline V lookup: CDR1 SGHAT, CDR2 FQNNGV. CDR3 bases: TGTGCCAGCAGCTTTTCAGGGACATATGGCTACACCTTC. Residues: CASSFSGTYGYTF. Together with reference TRBV11-2 and TRBJ1-2, the CDR3 gives the full variable domain: EAGVAQSPRYKIIEKRQSVAFWCNPISGHATLYWYQQILGQGPKLLIQFQNNGVVDDSQLPKDRFSAERLKGVDSTLKIQPAKLEDSAVYLCASSFSGTYGYTFGSGTRLTVV.

V and J are TRBV15 and TRBJ2-3; D gene unclear. Germline V gene lookup returns CDR1 LNHNV and CDR2 YYDKDF (reference sequence). The CDR3 sequence is 15 residues long. V was clipped by 3 bases and J by 1 base, with 11 bases between them. The CDR3: CATSRRRMGTDTQYF. The CDR3 region has the DNA TGTGCCACCAGCAGGAGAAGGATGGGCACAGATACGCAGTATTTT.

CDR3 protein: CASSFSGRRDYGYTF. The DNA for the CDR3 is TGTGCCAGCAGTTTTTCGGGGAGGAGGGACTATGGCTACACCTTC. V and J are TRBV27 and TRBJ1-2; no definite D call. Germline lookup yields CDR1 MNHEY and CDR2 SMNVEV (reference sequence). V was pared by 3 bases and J by 3 bases, with 14 bases between. CDR3 length: 15 residues.

The genes are TRBV6-5 and TRBJ2-1; maybe TRBD2 (6 bases). The CDR3 contains 12 residues. The germline V gene has CDR1 MNHEY and CDR2 SVGAGI. V was trimmed by 4 bases and J by 10 bases, leaving 11 bases between them. The CDR3 region is CASSLLAGEQFF. CDR3 coding DNA: TGTGCCAGCAGTTTACTGGCGGGGGAGCAGTTCTTC.

V usage is TRBV5-5 and J usage is TRBJ2-1, with D tentatively TRBD2 (6 bases). V lost 4 bases and J lost 6, with 14 bases in between. Germline loops: CDR1 SGHKS, CDR2 YYEKEE (reference sequence). The CDR3 extends over 14 amino acids. CDR3 bases: TGTGCCAGCAGCCTGATTGGAGGGCGCAATGAGCAGTTCTTC. Amino acids: CASSLIGGRNEQFF.

The chain links TRBV6-1 to TRBJ1-2; no reliable D call. Germline lookup yields CDR1 MNHNS and CDR2 SASEGT. The CDR3 runs 12 residues. V lost 8 bases to trimming and J lost 4 bases, with 11 bases between them. The CDR3 is CASGGNAYGYTF. CDR3 in DNA: TGTGCCAGCGGAGGGAACGCCTATGGCTACACCTTC.

This clone was seen a single time. The V call is TRBV7-9, the J call TRBJ1-2; D not certain. The germline gives CDR1 SEHNR, CDR2 FQNEAQ (reference sequence). The V end was cut by 5 bases, the J end by 5 bases, with 9 bases between. The CDR3 runs to 12 residues. The CDR3 DNA reads as TGTGCCAGCAGCACCGCTCAGTATGGCTACACCTTC. As protein: CASSTAQYGYTF.

This chain links TRBV10-3 with TRBJ2-7; D unresolved. CDR1 ENHRY and CDR2 SYGVKD come from the germline V gene. The germline V and J ends were trimmed by 7 bases and 2 bases, with 12 bases remaining between them. The CDR3 loop spans 13 amino acids. The CDR3 loop is CAIKNRKAYEQYF. The CDR3 DNA reads as TGTGCCATCAAAAACCGAAAAGCCTACGAGCAGTACTTC.

The V call is TRBV11-1, the J call TRBJ2-1; 11 bases align to TRBD2. With 1 base clipped from V and 8 bases from J, the junction kept 7 bases outside the gene matches. The germline V gene encodes CDR1 SGHAT and CDR2 FQDESV (reference sequence). The CDR3 contains 16 residues. CDR3 nucleotides: TGTGCCAGCAGCTTAGAGGTAGCGGGAGGGCCGCATGAGCAGTTCTTC. Translated: CASSLEVAGGPHEQFF.

In the case of this clone: An end of the junction does not agree with germline; a read error may underlie this. The chain couples TRBV7-9 to TRBJ2-3; 12 nucleotides agree with TRBD2. This CDR3 has 15 residues. Germline CDR1 reads SEHNR; CDR2 reads FQNEAQ (reference sequence). The CDR3: CASSLAGGTRDTQYF. The CDR3 DNA reads as TGTGCCAGCAGCCTAGCGGGAGGGACCCGGGATACGCAGTATTTT.

The chain joins TRBV7-9 to TRBJ1-2; D remains ambiguous. Germline V CDR1 and CDR2: SEHNR, FQNEAQ (reference sequence). The CDR3 extends over 15 amino acids. The ends were cut back, 2 bases at V and 3 bases at J, with 13 bases in the middle. The CDR3: CASSLYGGSDYGYTF. The CDR3 DNA sequence: TGTGCCAGCAGCTTATATGGAGGCTCGGACTATGGCTACACCTTC.

The gene calls are TRBV18 and TRBJ2-7; tentatively, D is TRBD1 (6 bases). The CDR3 runs to 14 residues. V lost 3 bases and J lost 6, with 15 bases in between. CDR1 is KGHSH and CDR2 is LQKENI in the germline V gene. The CDR3 loop is CASSPLDTQGEQYF. The CDR3, as DNA: TGTGCCAGCTCACCCCTCGACACACAGGGCGAGCAGTACTTC.

The rearrangement uses TRBV27 and TRBJ2-7, with TRBD2 as a possible D gene (6 bases). CDR1 is MNHEY and CDR2 is SMNVEV in the germline V gene (reference sequence). V was trimmed by 9 bases and J by 3 bases, leaving 15 bases between them. The CDR3 extends over 13 amino acids. The CDR3 protein is CARRRGSIYEQYF. The CDR3 region has the DNA TGTGCCAGACGACGGGGGAGTATCTACGAGCAGTACTTC.

This clone showed up just once. The V gene is TRBV5-1, the J gene TRBJ1-1, with D hard to call. This CDR3 has 13 residues. V was cut by 5 bases and J by 8 bases, with 16 bases left in between. The germline V gene has CDR1 SGHRS and CDR2 YFSETQ. The chain's CDR3 is CASRLQYEHEAFF. The CDR3 region has the DNA TGCGCCAGCAGACTTCAGTACGAGCACGAAGCTTTCTTT.

The J gene is TRBJ1-1, the V gene TRBV6-5; the match to TRBD1 covers 7 bases. J gave up 2 bases and V 4 bases, and 10 bases lay outside the gene matches. The CDR3 extends over 16 amino acids. Germline CDR1 MNHEY, CDR2 SVGAGI. DNA for the CDR3: TGTGCCAGCAGTTTACTCCGACAGGGCGGAAACACTGAAGCTTTCTTT. This encodes CASSLLRQGGNTEAFF.

This rearrangement joins TRBV11-2 to TRBJ2-1; TRBD1 matches at 7 bases. The CDR3 covers 13 residues. Germline values: CDR1 SGHAT, CDR2 FQNNGV. Unmatched junction bases numbered 6, after V lost 5 bases and J lost 8 bases. The CDR3 DNA is TGTGCCAGCAGCCTCTACAGGGGAGATGAGCAGTTCTTC. It codes for CASSLYRGDEQFF.

The rearrangement uses TRBV11-2 and TRBJ2-5; 7 bases fit TRBD1. Near its end, the DNA agrees better with TRBJ2-7, so the J call may be wrong. This CDR3 has 16 amino acids. Germline V lookup: CDR1 SGHAT, CDR2 FQNNGV. For the CDR3, the DNA is TGTGCCAGCAGCTTAGAGGACAGGAGGAGCTCCTACGAGCAGTACTTC. The encoded protein is CASSLEDRRSSYEQYF.

This chain joins TRBV30 and TRBJ2-7; TRBD1 might be the D (6 bases). In germline, CDR1 is GTSNPN, CDR2 SVGIG (reference sequence). Trimming cost V 4 bases and J 6 bases, with 16 bases left between them. The CDR3 loop spans 13 amino acids. In DNA, the CDR3 is TGTGCCTGGACCCCCAGGGGCAGGTCCGAGCAGTACTTC. Translated, it gives CAWTPRGRSEQYF. The whole variable domain, remainder taken from reference TRBV30 and TRBJ2-7, is SQTIHQWPATLVQPVGSPLSLECTVEGTSNPNLYWYRQAAGRGLQLLFYSVGIGQISSEVPQNLSASRPQDRQFILSSKKLLLSDSGFYLCAWTPRGRSEQYFGPGTRLTVT.

This clone was detected only once. The chain is built from TRBV10-3 and TRBJ2-5; no definite D call. CDR1 is ENHRY, CDR2 SYGVKD, per germline. The V gene lost 1 base and the J gene lost 5 bases, with 17 bases spanning the gap. This CDR3 has 16 amino acids. CDR3 region: CAISEFAGASGETQYF. The CDR3 region has the DNA TGTGCCATCAGTGAGTTCGCCGGAGCTTCTGGCGAGACCCAGTACTTC.

This chain connects TRBV28 to TRBJ2-4; 12 positions agree with TRBD1. This CDR3 has 19 amino acids. V dropped 3 bases and J dropped 3; count of bases not matched to a gene: 12. Germline V gene sequence: CDR1 MDHEN, CDR2 SYDVKM. The CDR3 coding sequence is TGTGCCAGCAGTTTGTATGGGACAGGGGGCGCGAGGGGCAAAAACATTCAGTACTTC. Protein sequence: CASSLYGTGGARGKNIQYF.

This rearrangement joins TRBV7-8 to TRBJ1-2, with D maybe TRBD1 (6 bases). V was clipped by 5 bases and J by 2 bases, with 12 bases between them. The CDR3 is 14 amino acids. Germline lookup yields CDR1 SGHVS and CDR2 FQNEAQ. CDR3 bases: TGTGCCAGCAGCAACCGGACAGCCAACTATGGCTACACCTTC. Amino acid sequence: CASSNRTANYGYTF.

The chain has TRBV14 and TRBJ2-2; tentatively, D is TRBD2 (5 bases). Germline loops: CDR1 SGHDN, CDR2 FVKESK. V was clipped by 4 bases and J by 2 bases, with 20 bases between them. The CDR3 is 18 residues long. The CDR3 protein is CASSPREGLTQNTGELFF. The CDR3 nucleotides read TGTGCCAGCAGCCCCAGAGAGGGCCTAACCCAAAACACCGGGGAGCTGTTTTTT.

This sequence joins TRBV5-5 and TRBJ2-1; no reliable D call. Per germline, CDR1 SGHKS and CDR2 YYEKEE (reference sequence). V was clipped by 5 bases and J by 10 bases, with 13 bases between them. The CDR3 has 12 amino acids. The CDR3 reads CASSIDLSEQFF. In DNA, the CDR3 is TGTGCCAGCAGTATAGACCTCTCGGAGCAGTTCTTC.

The chain employs TRBV18 and TRBJ2-1; 9 nucleotides match TRBD1. The CDR3 has 15 residues. J lost 3 bases, V lost 6 bases, and 6 bases had no gene match. The germline gives CDR1 KGHSH, CDR2 LQKENI. The CDR3 nucleotides are TGTGCCAGCTCCCCGGGACAGGGAAGCTACAATGAGCAGTTCTTC. It yields the protein CASSPGQGSYNEQFF.

The chain couples TRBV19 to TRBJ2-5; tentative D call: TRBD1 (5 bases). The germline gives CDR1 LNHDA, CDR2 SQIVND (reference sequence). The CDR3 has 16 amino acids. The germline V and J ends were trimmed by 6 bases and 2 bases, with 19 bases remaining between them. CDR3 bases: TGTGCCAGTAGACTTCGAGGCAGGGTTGGACAAGAGACCCAGTACTTC. Amino acid sequence: CASRLRGRVGQETQYF.

The chain combines TRBV28 with TRBJ1-1; no reliable D call. Trimming stripped 7 bases from V and 4 bases from J, with 10 bases between. CDR1 is MDHEN, CDR2 SYDVKM, per germline. This CDR3 contains 12 residues. In nucleotides, the CDR3 is TGTGCCAGCAATCTACTCGGCACTGAAGCTTTCTTT. Translation: CASNLLGTEAFF.